Below are 2 T cell receptor beta chains sequenced from a single sample in a study of cytomegalovirus exposure and HLA in healthy donors. PCR used 60 Vbeta primers and 13 Jbeta primers. Using immunoSEQ multiplex PCR, the repertoire was profiled, and TCRdb retains in-frame clones only, with some absent. Counted here are about 140,000 clones, 75% occurring once; the ten biggest clones make up 3.3%. The sequencing input was PBMCs. Receptor source: a man between 40 and 49 years old in good health and CMV-seronegative.

The chain has TRBV7-9 and TRBJ1-3; 9 positions agree with TRBD1. The V gene's germline CDR1 is SEHNR and CDR2 FQNEAQ (reference sequence). CDR3 length: 15 residues. After removal of 5 bases from V and 8 bases from J, the junction contained 10 bases not matched to a gene. CDR3 residues: CASSQNRDRVDTIYF. The DNA for the CDR3 is TGTGCCAGCAGCCAAAACCGGGACAGGGTGGACACCATATATTTT.

Concerning this clone: A read error may account for a junction end that differs from germline. This chain uses TRBV27 with TRBJ2-2; the match to TRBD1 covers 7 bases. This CDR3 comprises 14 residues. CDR1 and CDR2 (germline): MNHEY, SMNVEV (reference sequence). CDR3 bases: TGTGCCACCCTCCGGGACAGAGACACCGGGGAGCCGTTTTTT. Amino acid sequence: CATLRDRDTGEPFF.